Listed below are T cell receptor beta chains from one sample, sequenced in a study of beta chain features in type 1 diabetes. TCRdb's table, derived via immunoSEQ multiplex PCR, lists solely in-frame clones and lacks some. The table has 200,000 to 300,000 clones, roughly 20% seen once. Specimen: naive CD4+ T cells from blood. These receptors came from a woman aged 40 to 50 with type 1 diabetes. The CDR3 runs from the conserved cysteine through the conserved F or W. D genes are given only for firm matches. Part of the rows lack a size; the others show once, few, many or a class for expanded clones.

D: TRBD1
size: few
V: TRBV4-3
J: TRBJ2-2
length: 14
DNA: TGCGCCAGCAGGACAGGGATAGAGGCCGGGGAGCTGTTTTTT
CDR3: CASRTGIEAGELFF

D: .
size: few
V: TRBV2
J: TRBJ1-2
length: 14
DNA: TGTGCCAGCAGTCGCTCGGGGGAGAGTTATGGCTACACCTTC
CDR3: CASSRSGESYGYTF

D: .
size: .
V: TRBV7-3
J: TRBJ2-7
length: 14
DNA: TGTGCCAGCAGCTTAACGGGTACTAGCTACGAGCAGTACTTC
CDR3: CASSLTGTSYEQYF

D: .
size: .
V: TRBV4-2
J: TRBJ1-2
length: 16
DNA: TGTGCCAGCAGCCAAGATCTTCAGATGACAAACTATGGCTACACCTTC
CDR3: CASSQDLQMTNYGYTF

D: .
size: .
V: TRBV4-3
J: TRBJ1-2
length: 14
DNA: TGCGCCAGCAGCCAAGATTCCGGGGTTGGTGGCTACACCTTC
CDR3: CASSQDSGVGGYTF

D: .
size: .
V: TRBV5-1
J: TRBJ1-1
length: 14
DNA: TGCGCCAGCAGGCCCGCCCCCAGGGGCACTGAAGCTTTCTTT
CDR3: CASRPAPRGTEAFF

D: .
size: few
V: TRBV29-1
J: TRBJ2-7
length: 14
DNA: TGCAGCGTGTCGACTAGGGTGAGCCCCTACGAGCAGTACTTC
CDR3: CSVSTRVSPYEQYF

D: TRBD2
size: few
V: TRBV29-1
J: TRBJ2-3
length: 15
DNA: TGCAGCGTTGAGGGGACTAGCGGGAGCACAGATACGCAGTATTTT
CDR3: CSVEGTSGSTDTQYF

D: .
size: few
V: TRBV29-1
J: TRBJ2-3
length: 14
DNA: TGCAGCGTCCAAGTGGGGGGTCCCACAGATACGCAGTATTTT
CDR3: CSVQVGGPTDTQYF

D: .
size: .
V: TRBV28
J: TRBJ2-6
length: 16
DNA: TGTGCCAGCAGTGCCCCAGACGGGTCTGGGGCCAACGTCCTGACTTTC
CDR3: CASSAPDGSGANVLTF

D: .
size: few
V: TRBV6-6
J: TRBJ2-5
length: 16
DNA: TGTGCCAGCAGTTATCGGGTCGGTCGGCCCGGTGAGACCCAGTACTTC
CDR3: CASSYRVGRPGETQYF

D: TRBD2
size: few
V: TRBV5-4
J: TRBJ2-1
length: 13
DNA: TGTGCCAGCAGCTCCTCGACTAGCCGTGAGCAGTTCTTC
CDR3: CASSSSTSREQFF

D: .
size: few
V: TRBV4-1
J: TRBJ1-2
length: 14
DNA: TGCGCCAGCAGCCAGACTGGTGGCCTATATGGCTACACCTTC
CDR3: CASSQTGGLYGYTF

D: .
size: .
V: TRBV7-2
J: TRBJ2-3
length: 14
DNA: TGTGCCAGCAGCCCCGAGCTGTACACAGATACGCAGTATTTT
CDR3: CASSPELYTDTQYF

D: .
size: .
V: TRBV5-1
J: TRBJ1-5
length: 15
DNA: TGCGCCAGCAGCTTGGATGGCGGTAGCAATCAGCCCCAGCATTTT
CDR3: CASSLDGGSNQPQHF

D: TRBD1
size: .
V: TRBV28
J: TRBJ1-2
length: 13
DNA: TGTGCCAGCATCCAAGACAGGGTCCATGGCTACACCTTC
CDR3: CASIQDRVHGYTF

D: .
size: once
V: TRBV15
J: TRBJ2-5
length: 15
DNA: TGTGCCACCAGCGCAGATCAAGTCCCCCAAGAGACCCAGTACTTC
CDR3: CATSADQVPQETQYF

D: .
size: few
V: TRBV4-1
J: TRBJ2-1
length: 16
DNA: TGCGCCAGCAGCCAAGATAACGGGGGATCCTACAATGAGCAGTTCTTC
CDR3: CASSQDNGGSYNEQFF

D: TRBD1
size: .
V: TRBV4-3
J: TRBJ1-5
length: 15
DNA: TGCGCCAGCAGCCAAGAGGACAGGGGGAATCAGCCCCAGCATTTT
CDR3: CASSQEDRGNQPQHF

D: TRBD1
size: .
V: TRBV29-1
J: TRBJ2-4
length: 13
DNA: TGCAGCGTTACAGGGGTTTCAGGAAACATTCAGTACTTC
CDR3: CSVTGVSGNIQYF

D: .
size: .
V: TRBV19
J: TRBJ2-1
length: 13
DNA: TGTGCCAGTATCAACAACGGAGGGTCTGAGCAGTTCTTC
CDR3: CASINNGGSEQFF

D: .
size: few
V: TRBV7-2
J: TRBJ1-1
length: 14
DNA: TGTGCCAGCAGCTTAGCTACAGGTAACACTGAAGCTTTCTTT
CDR3: CASSLATGNTEAFF

D: TRBD1
size: .
V: TRBV4-2
J: TRBJ1-2
length: 16
DNA: TGTGCCAGCAGCCTAAGTCCCGGACAGGGAAGGGATGGCTACACCTTC
CDR3: CASSLSPGQGRDGYTF

D: .
size: .
V: TRBV7-2
J: TRBJ2-4
length: 15
DNA: TGTGCCAGCAGCTTCCAGCTGGCGGGTAAAAACATTCAGTACTTC
CDR3: CASSFQLAGKNIQYF

D: .
size: .
V: TRBV9
J: TRBJ2-3
length: 13
DNA: TGTGCCAGCAGCGTACTCAGCACAGATACGCAGTATTTT
CDR3: CASSVLSTDTQYF

D: .
size: .
V: TRBV2
J: TRBJ1-1
length: 13
DNA: TGTGCCAGCAGAGCGGACCAAGACACTGAAGCTTTCTTT
CDR3: CASRADQDTEAFF

D: TRBD1
size: few
V: TRBV25-1
J: TRBJ1-1
length: 13
DNA: TGTGCCAGCATTGGACAGGGAAACACTGAAGCTTTCTTT
CDR3: CASIGQGNTEAFF

D: TRBD1
size: once
V: TRBV18
J: TRBJ1-1
length: 16
DNA: TGTGCCAGCTCACCGGGACAGGGGGTGACCAACACTGAAGCTTTCTTT
CDR3: CASSPGQGVTNTEAFF

D: TRBD2
size: .
V: TRBV30
J: TRBJ2-2
length: 16
DNA: TGTGCCTGGAGTGCGCTCGGACTAGCTGGTACCGGGGAGCTGTTTTTT
CDR3: CAWSALGLAGTGELFF

D: TRBD2
size: few
V: TRBV11-2
J: TRBJ2-1
length: 16
DNA: TGTGCCAGCAGCTTAGCAGCGGGAGGGCCCGGTAATGAGCAGTTCTTC
CDR3: CASSLAAGGPGNEQFF

D: .
size: .
V: TRBV5-6
J: TRBJ2-7
length: 14
DNA: TGTGCCAGCAGCTTCCCCCCGAGCTCCTACGAGCAGTACTTC
CDR3: CASSFPPSSYEQYF

D: TRBD2
size: .
V: TRBV5-4
J: TRBJ2-1
length: 19
DNA: TGTGCCAGCAGCCCAAGAGGACTAGCGGGAGTGGCGAAATACAATGAGCAGTTCTTC
CDR3: CASSPRGLAGVAKYNEQFF

D: .
size: .
V: TRBV14
J: TRBJ2-2
length: 13
DNA: TGTGCCAGCAGCGGACAGTCCACCGGGGAGCTGTTTTTT
CDR3: CASSGQSTGELFF

D: .
size: few
V: TRBV29-1
J: TRBJ2-7
length: 11
DNA: TGCAGCGTTTCGAGGGAGTACGAGCAGTACTTC
CDR3: CSVSREYEQYF

D: .
size: .
V: TRBV28
J: TRBJ1-1
length: 17
DNA: TGTGCCAGCAGTACCCTTCACCAGGGTTCGCGGAACACTGAAGCTTTCTTT
CDR3: CASSTLHQGSRNTEAFF

D: .
size: .
V: TRBV29-1
J: TRBJ1-1
length: 12
DNA: TGCAGCGTTGAAGTACTCTACACTGAAGCTTTCTTT
CDR3: CSVEVLYTEAFF

D: TRBD1
size: .
V: TRBV5-1
J: TRBJ2-5
length: 14
DNA: TGCGCCAGCAGCCCCGACAGGGGTGGAGAGACCCAGTACTTC
CDR3: CASSPDRGGETQYF

D: TRBD1
size: .
V: TRBV25-1
J: TRBJ1-6
length: 13
DNA: TGTGCCAGCAGGGACAGGGATAATTCACCCCTCCACTTT
CDR3: CASRDRDNSPLHF

D: TRBD1
size: .
V: TRBV19
J: TRBJ2-2
length: 14
DNA: TGTGCAAGTGGGGACAGGTCGAACACCGGGGAGCTGTTTTTT
CDR3: CASGDRSNTGELFF

D: TRBD2
size: few
V: TRBV13
J: TRBJ2-5
length: 14
DNA: TGTGCCAGCAGCCGACTAGCGGGAGAAGAGACCCAGTACTTC
CDR3: CASSRLAGEETQYF